A single sample is the source of the 8 T cell receptor beta chains below, sequenced in a study of cytomegalovirus exposure and HLA in healthy donors. The PCR had 60 Vbeta and 13 Jbeta primers. Profiling relied on immunoSEQ multiplex PCR, and the TCRdb table lists in-frame clones only, not all of them. The sample records nearly 110,000 clones, 65% to 80% being singletons. The specimen sequenced was PBMCs. Receptors originate from a male donor in good health and CMV-seropositive.

The J gene is TRBJ1-4, the V gene TRBV5-4; tentative D call: TRBD1 (5 bases). CDR1 and CDR2 from the germline V gene are SGHNT and YYREEE (reference sequence). V was cut by 5 bases and J by 8 bases, with 19 bases left in between. This CDR3 is 15 amino acids long. The CDR3 nucleotides are TGTGCCAGCAGTTCCCGGGGGGAGAAGAGCGAAAAACTGTTTTTT. Amino acid sequence: CASSSRGEKSEKLFF.

CDR3 nucleotides: TGTGCCAGTAGTTTCTCAGCGGGGGGATTCTACAATGAGCAGTTCTTC. Encoded protein: CASSFSAGGFYNEQFF. The chain is built from TRBV19 and TRBJ2-1; TRBD2 aligns across 9 bases. Germline lookup yields CDR1 LNHDA and CDR2 SQIVND (reference sequence). J was trimmed by 3 bases and V by 5 bases; bases with no gene match: 8. CDR3 length: 16 residues.

The V gene is TRBV4-3, the J gene TRBJ1-2, with D possibly matching TRBD1 (6 bases). There are 13 residues in the CDR3. The germline CDR1 and CDR2 sequences are LGHNA and YSLEER. V lost 6 bases and J 2 bases, leaving 10 bases between the germline ends. The CDR3 spells CASSWTVNYGYTF. Here the CDR3 DNA reads TGCGCCAGCAGTTGGACAGTCAACTATGGCTACACCTTC.

The gene calls are TRBV2 and TRBJ2-1; 9 bases are shared with TRBD1. The V and J ends lost 4 bases and 0 bases, in that order; junction bases with no gene match: 10. CDR1 is SNHLY and CDR2 is FYNNEI in the germline V gene. The CDR3 has 18 amino acids. This chain's CDR3 is CASSGVFRDRDSYNEQFF. DNA for the CDR3: TGTGCCAGCAGTGGAGTTTTTCGGGACAGGGACTCCTACAATGAGCAGTTCTTC.

V usage is TRBV19 and J usage is TRBJ1-5, with 7 bases identical to TRBD1. The CDR3 is 16 residues long. V lost 5 bases and J lost 11; bases outside the gene matches: 18. The germline V gene encodes CDR1 LNHDA and CDR2 SQIVND (reference sequence). CDR3 nucleotide sequence: TGTGCCAGTAGTTCACAGGACAGGCCGCTATTAATGGCCCAGCATTTT. Residues: CASSSQDRPLLMAQHF.

The chain combines TRBV9 with TRBJ2-7; no clear D. The V gene lost 0 bases and the J gene lost 0 bases, with 7 bases spanning the gap. This CDR3 comprises 14 residues. Germline CDR1 SGDLS, CDR2 YYNGEE. The CDR3: CASSVDGYSYEQYF. In DNA form, the CDR3 reads TGTGCCAGCAGCGTAGACGGTTACTCCTACGAGCAGTACTTC.

The chain links TRBV9 to TRBJ2-3, with 13 bases matching TRBD2. The germline gives CDR1 SGDLS, CDR2 YYNGEE. V trimming: 4 bases; J trimming: 1 base; junction bases outside the gene matches: 12. This CDR3 has 19 residues. This chain's CDR3 is CASSPAPGLAGTRTDTQYF. CDR3 sequence (DNA): TGTGCCAGCAGCCCCGCGCCGGGACTAGCGGGAACTCGCACAGATACGCAGTATTTT.

The genes are TRBV7-2 and TRBJ2-2; D perhaps matches TRBD2 (6 bases). Germline V gives CDR1 SGHTA, CDR2 FQGNSA. This CDR3 has 17 residues. The V gene lost 0 bases and the J gene lost 4 bases, with 15 bases spanning the gap. Here the CDR3 reads CASSLALGLGGTGELFF. The CDR3 bases are TGTGCCAGCAGCTTAGCGCTTGGGTTGGGGGGCACCGGGGAGCTGTTTTTT.